The 23 T cell receptor beta chains listed next were all sequenced from one sample in a study of STAT3 mutations in large granular lymphocyte leukemia. The table came from immunoSEQ multiplex PCR; TCRdb's copy has only in-frame clones and leaves some out. The data contain roughly 29,000 clones, 65% to 80% of them singletons. These receptors' targets are unknown. Study-wide results and limits: At least one immunodominant TCR beta clonotype appeared in every T-cell large granular lymphocyte leukemia patient.

The source material was peripheral blood mononuclear cells. These receptor sequences come from a woman aged 45 to 65 with T-cell large granular lymphocyte leukemia. Some clones in this sample may be carry-over from other donors' samples.

The chain is built from TRBV5-1 and TRBJ2-3; D is undetermined. Trimming pared 2 bases from V and 0 bases from J, leaving 7 bases between. This CDR3 spans 14 amino acids. The germline gives CDR1 SGHRS, CDR2 YFSETQ. The CDR3 loop reads CASSLRQSTDTQYF. In nucleotides, the CDR3 is TGCGCCAGCAGCTTAAGGCAGAGCACAGATACGCAGTATTTT.

The chain combines TRBV9 with TRBJ2-1; no clear D. Germline CDR1 SGDLS, CDR2 YYNGEE. Trimming shortened V by 2 bases and J by 10 bases, and 13 bases separated the two germline ends. The CDR3 sequence is 13 residues long. The CDR3 sequence: CASSVIQVGEQFF. The DNA of the CDR3 is TGTGCCAGCAGCGTTATCCAGGTGGGCGAGCAGTTCTTC.

The V gene is TRBV5-1, the J gene TRBJ1-1; possibly TRBD1 for D (5 bases). Trimming took 2 bases from V and 0 from J, leaving 11 bases between them. The CDR3 consists of 15 residues. CDR1 is SGHRS and CDR2 is YFSETQ in the germline V gene. The DNA of the CDR3 is TGCGCCAGCAGCTTCGGGGCGAACATGAACACTGAAGCTTTCTTT. Amino acids: CASSFGANMNTEAFF.

The chain employs TRBV18 and TRBJ2-1; TRBD2 might be the D (5 bases). Looked up from germline, CDR1 is KGHSH and CDR2 is LQKENI. With 5 bases removed from V and 8 bases from J, the gap between germline ends came to 7 bases. CDR3 length: 11 residues. CDR3 residues: CASSVEDEQFF. The CDR3 nucleotides are TGTGCCAGCTCAGTGGAGGATGAGCAGTTCTTC.

The genes are TRBV9 and TRBJ1-1, with 7 bases aligning to TRBD1. CDR3 size: 16 residues. Germline CDR1 and CDR2: SGDLS and YYNGEE. V shed 0 bases and J 1 base; nucleotides not matched to a gene: 6. DNA of the CDR3: TGTGCCAGCAGCGTAGCGGCAGGGGGAGGGAACACTGAAGCTTTCTTT. Protein: CASSVAAGGGNTEAFF. Supplemented by reference TRBV9 and TRBJ1-1, the full variable domain reads DSGVTQTPKHLITATGQRVTLRCSPRSGDLSVYWYQQSLDQGLQFLIQYYNGEERAKGNILERFSAQQFPDLHSELNLSSLELGDSALYFCASSVAAGGGNTEAFFGQGTRLTVV.

This clone was observed a few times. The chain couples TRBV9 to TRBJ1-2; maybe TRBD1 (6 bases). The CDR3 runs 14 residues. From germline, CDR1 is SGDLS and CDR2 YYNGEE. V was shortened by 4 bases and J by 2 bases, with 12 bases between the two germline ends. This CDR3 is CASSPRTDNYGYTF. DNA for the CDR3: TGTGCCAGCAGCCCCCGGACAGACAACTATGGCTACACCTTC.

The rearrangement joins TRBV5-4 to TRBJ2-3; unclear D gene. Germline V gene sequence: CDR1 SGHNT, CDR2 YYREEE (reference sequence). The V end lost 1 base, the J end lost 6 bases, and 3 bases lay between the germline ends. This CDR3 is built from 11 residues. CDR3 sequence: CASSLQDTQYF. DNA of the CDR3: TGTGCCAGCAGCTTGCAGGATACGCAGTATTTT.

The chain carries TRBV27 and TRBJ1-4; no firm D call. In germline, CDR1 is MNHEY, CDR2 SMNVEV (reference sequence). CDR3 length equals 13 residues. V was pared by 2 bases and J by 5 bases, with 6 bases between. CDR3 in DNA: TGTGCCAGCAGTTTACGGTTAAATGAAAAACTGTTTTTT. It yields the protein CASSLRLNEKLFF.

This chain uses TRBV27 with TRBJ2-2; maybe TRBD2 (6 bases). The CDR3 loop spans 13 amino acids. CDR1 and CDR2 from the germline V gene are MNHEY and SMNVEV (reference sequence). In DNA form, the CDR3 reads TGTGCTAAACTCATAGCGGACACCGGGGAGCTGTTTTTT. Translated: CAKLIADTGELFF.

The chain links TRBV4-3 to TRBJ1-2, with D possibly being TRBD1 (5 bases). Trimming took off 4 bases at V and 2 bases at J, with 11 bases between the two ends. The CDR3 consists of 14 residues. Germline assignment: CDR1 LGHNA and CDR2 YSLEER. CDR3 coding DNA: TGCGCCAGCAGCCCCCGAGACAGCAACTATGGCTACACCTTC. Protein product: CASSPRDSNYGYTF.

This clone was counted only a few times. J is TRBJ2-2 and V is TRBV6-4; unclear D gene. The CDR3 runs 14 residues. The germline gives CDR1 MRHNA, CDR2 SNTAGT. Between the trimmed V and J ends, which lost 2 bases and 1 base, there was a span of 5 bases. CDR3 sequence reads: CASSDEVNTGELFF. The CDR3 coding sequence is TGTGCCAGCAGTGACGAGGTGAACACCGGGGAGCTGTTTTTT.

The chain combines TRBV18 with TRBJ2-3, with 7 positions matching TRBD1. V shed 6 bases and J 4 bases; nucleotides not matched to a gene: 10. The CDR3 runs 15 residues. The germline gives CDR1 KGHSH, CDR2 LQKENI. The CDR3 nucleotides are TGTGCCAGCTCTCTCGGGACAGACGGGGCAGATACGCAGTATTTT. It is translated as CASSLGTDGADTQYF.

This sequence joins TRBV10-3 and TRBJ2-7; tentative D call: TRBD1 (7 bases). The CDR3 contains 12 residues. Germline assignment: CDR1 ENHRY and CDR2 SYGVKD. Trimming pared 10 bases from V and 3 bases from J, leaving 13 bases between. Here the CDR3 reads CASGTADYEQYF. The CDR3 DNA sequence: TGTGCCAGCGGGACAGCTGACTACGAGCAGTACTTC.

This clone showed up just once. An end of the junction does not agree with germline; a read error may underlie this. This rearrangement joins TRBV7-7 to TRBJ2-1; possible D gene TRBD2, 5 bases. CDR1 and CDR2 from the germline V gene are SSHAT and FNYEAQ (reference sequence). The CDR3 contains 14 residues. The CDR3: CASSLAGLSNEQFF. The CDR3 region has the DNA TGTGCTAGCAGCTTGGCTGGACTCAGTAATGAGCAGTTCTTC.

The chain recombines TRBV7-2 with TRBJ2-5; TRBD1 is a possible D gene (6 bases). The V and J ends lost 1 base and 9 bases respectively, with 12 bases between them. This CDR3 is 13 amino acids long. Germline CDR1 SGHTA, CDR2 FQGNSA. CDR3 sequence reads: CASSLDPGVSQYF. In nucleotides, the CDR3 is TGTGCCAGCAGCTTAGATCCAGGGGTCTCCCAGTACTTC.

This clone was seen a few times. J is TRBJ2-7 and V is TRBV2, with D possibly TRBD1 on 6 matching bases. CDR1 is SNHLY and CDR2 is FYNNEI in the germline V gene. The CDR3 is made up of 13 amino acids. Trimming took 3 bases from V and 3 from J, leaving 9 bases between them. CDR3 in amino acids: CASSDLTGYEQYF. CDR3 in DNA: TGTGCCAGCAGTGATTTGACAGGCTACGAGCAGTACTTC.

V and J are TRBV13 and TRBJ2-7; TRBD1 is a possible D gene (5 bases). The germline V gene encodes CDR1 PRHDT and CDR2 FYEKMQ (reference sequence). V gave up 0 bases and J gave up 3 bases, with 9 bases separating them. The CDR3 spans 14 residues. Here the CDR3 DNA reads TGTGCCAGCAGCTTAGGTCAGGGTCTCTACGAGCAGTACTTC. This sequence encodes CASSLGQGLYEQYF.

V gene TRBV4-1 combines with J gene TRBJ1-1; possible D gene TRBD1, 6 bases. The germline gives CDR1 MGHRA, CDR2 YSYEKL. The CDR3 spans 16 residues. V lost 1 base and J lost 1, with 13 bases in between. CDR3: CASSQAPRGRNTEAFF. In nucleotides, the CDR3 is TGCGCCAGCAGCCAAGCCCCCCGGGGGCGGAACACTGAAGCTTTCTTT.

The gene calls are TRBV4-1 and TRBJ2-6; D is perhaps TRBD1 or TRBD2 (5 bases each). The germline V gene has CDR1 MGHRA and CDR2 YSYEKL. The CDR3 length is 19 residues. V lost 1 base to trimming and J lost 1 base, with 17 bases between them. The CDR3 nucleotides read TGCGCCAGCAGCCAAGTACCCCGGGGACGGACATCTGGGGCCAACGTCCTGACTTTC. Amino acids: CASSQVPRGRTSGANVLTF.

The chain is built from TRBV5-4 and TRBJ2-1; D might be TRBD1 (5 bases). Trimming took off 0 bases at V and 0 bases at J, with 13 bases between the two ends. The CDR3 sequence is 17 residues long. Germline V gives CDR1 SGHNT, CDR2 YYREEE (reference sequence). In DNA form, the CDR3 reads TGTGCCAGCAGCTTGGTGGCAGGGATGAGCTCCTACAATGAGCAGTTCTTC. This encodes CASSLVAGMSSYNEQFF.

The V gene is TRBV5-1, the J gene TRBJ2-5, with 9 bases matching TRBD2. V shed 2 bases and J 5 bases; nucleotides not matched to a gene: 7. This CDR3 is 15 amino acids long. Germline V gene lookup returns CDR1 SGHRS and CDR2 YFSETQ. CDR3 bases: TGCGCCAGCAGCTTAGGTGGGACTAGCAGGGAGACCCAGTACTTC. Encoded protein: CASSLGGTSRETQYF.

V gene TRBV30 combines with J gene TRBJ2-5, with D unresolved. Germline assignment: CDR1 GTSNPN and CDR2 SVGIG (reference sequence). The CDR3 length is 13 residues. The V end lost 4 bases, the J end lost 5 bases, and 14 bases lay between the germline ends. The CDR3 DNA reads as TGTGCCTGGACAGATCCAGGCAGGGAGACCCAGTACTTC. Translation: CAWTDPGRETQYF.

The chain has TRBV18 and TRBJ1-2; D perhaps matches TRBD1 (6 bases). V was trimmed by 1 base and J by 6 bases, leaving 15 bases between them. CDR1 and CDR2 from the germline V gene are KGHSH and LQKENI. The CDR3 contains 15 residues. CDR3: CASSPLVGGGNGYTF. CDR3 DNA sequence: TGTGCCAGCTCACCACTTGTAGGGGGTGGAAATGGCTACACCTTC. The full variable domain, its missing parts supplied by reference TRBV18 and TRBJ1-2, is NAGVMQNPRHLVRRRGQEARLRCSPMKGHSHVYWYRQLPEEGLKFMVYLQKENIIDESGMPKERFSAEFPKEGPSILRIQQVVRGDSAAYFCASSPLVGGGNGYTFGSGTRLTVV.